The 7 T cell receptor beta chains listed next were all sequenced from one sample in a study of blood T cell repertoires in COVID-19. The assay was immunoSEQ multiplex PCR, and TCRdb's table has in-frame clones only and misses some. The sample includes a few hundred thousand clones, approximately 80% seen only once; the top ten take around 9.2%. Material for sequencing was peripheral blood. Receptors were obtained from a human donor in a cohort sampled during active COVID-19.

The V and J genes are TRBV3-1 (or the pseudogene TRBV3-2) and TRBJ2-7, with D maybe TRBD2 (6 bases). Trimming pared 4 bases from V and 2 bases from J, leaving 12 bases between. The germline CDR1 and CDR2 sequences are LGHDT and YNNKEL (reference sequence). The length of the CDR3 is 14 residues. The CDR3 coding sequence is TGTGCCAGCAGCCGGAGGGCTGAAACCTACGAGCAGTACTTC. Translation gives CASSRRAETYEQYF.

The V call is TRBV7-9, the J call TRBJ2-3, with 7 nucleotides matching TRBD2. The CDR3 has 15 residues. Germline CDR1 and CDR2: SEHNR and FQNEAQ (reference sequence). J gave up 2 bases and V 1 base, and 3 bases lay outside the gene matches. CDR3 in DNA: TGTGCCAGCAGCTTAGGTCTAGCGGTCACAGATACGCAGTATTTT. It translates to CASSLGLAVTDTQYF.

The V and J genes are TRBV28 and TRBJ1-2; 7 bases line up with TRBD1. Germline assignment: CDR1 MDHEN and CDR2 SYDVKM. This CDR3 has 14 amino acids. Trimming removed 5 bases from V and 8 bases from J; junction bases left unmatched: 11. Written as DNA, the CDR3 is TGTGCCAGCAGTCCCCGGACAGGAAGGTCGGGCTACACCTTC. Translating it yields CASSPRTGRSGYTF.

V is TRBV27 and J is TRBJ1-4; D perhaps matches TRBD1 (5 bases). Deletions cut 1 base from V and 7 bases from J, with 10 bases between. The CDR3 has 14 amino acids. CDR1 and CDR2 (germline): MNHEY, SMNVEV (reference sequence). CDR3 DNA sequence: TGTGCCAGCAGTTTATGGGGCGGGGGTGAAAAACTGTTTTTT. Its translation: CASSLWGGGEKLFF.

The rearrangement uses TRBV7-6 and TRBJ1-3, with a tentative D call TRBD1 (5 bases). Germline CDR1 SGHVS, CDR2 FNYEAQ. The CDR3 extends over 16 amino acids. Trimming pared 5 bases from V and 0 bases from J, leaving 14 bases between. DNA for the CDR3: TGTGCCAGCAGCCCTAGCGGGGGGATCTCTGGAAACACCATATATTTT. As protein: CASSPSGGISGNTIYF.

The chain recombines TRBV7-3 with TRBJ2-1, with TRBD1 identical over 9 bases. Trimming took 1 base from V and 3 from J; bases not matched to a gene: 1. The CDR3 length is 15 residues. In germline, CDR1 is SGHTA, CDR2 FQGTGA. The CDR3: CASSLMGQGYNEQFF. CDR3 bases: TGTGCCAGCAGCTTAATGGGACAGGGCTACAATGAGCAGTTCTTC.

This chain links TRBV6-5 with TRBJ2-3, with D uncertain. The V gene's germline CDR1 is MNHEY and CDR2 SVGAGI. The CDR3 is made up of 13 amino acids. V was cut by 8 bases and J by 0 bases, with 9 bases left in between. CDR3 region: CASSMFSTDTQYF. For the CDR3, the DNA is TGTGCCAGCTCTATGTTTAGCACAGATACGCAGTATTTT.